This T cell receptor (beta chain) was identified during a study of cytomegalovirus exposure and HLA in healthy donors (dated 2017 in TCRdb). Regarding the complete study: An earlier analysis of about 560 of the donors reported 276 Gb of sequence data and 95 million to 130 million unique TCR beta sequences obtained from some 170 million T cells. Rather than drawing on any new phenotypic data, the later analysis identified candidate immune exposures from TCR beta sequences and the way those sequences occurred across donors. An early release that covered around 590 HLA-typed donors contained about 300 gigabases of sequencing data and approximately 85 million unique TCR sequences. The study aimed to test whether signatures of past pathogen exposure could be identified by cataloging public T cell receptors. Donor age, sex, ethnicity and CMV serostatus were compiled alongside the repertoire data. Among a few hundred genotyped donors of the cohort, an average of 235,054 unique TCR beta nucleotide sequences were sequenced per donor, 15% to 20% of them non-productive. An earlier analysis of 587 of the donors used high-throughput TCR beta sequencing to judge whether each TCR beta V gene segment behaved as functional or pseudogenic. Roughly 5 DR-DQ haplotypes were treated as single units for association and clustering because of strong linkage in the cohort. High-throughput TCR immunosequencing, statistical association of individual TCRs with disease status, and machine learning were combined to predict cytomegalovirus infection status. The study used immunosequencing to profile the T cell repertoires of 670 or so subjects and linked those repertoires to cytomegalovirus serostatus. Both class I and class II loci were covered by HLA typing, at four-digit resolution. A later analysis re-analyzed previously published TCR beta repertoires from approximately 670 donors and added high-resolution HLA genotyping to study TCR occurrence patterns. Of the roughly 400 genotyped donors, approximately 81% were placed in the genetic ancestry cluster associated with self-reported Caucasian donors. The number of typed donors differed by locus: roughly 629-640 for A, B, C, DRB1 and DQB1; approximately 540 for DQA1; roughly 600 for DPA1; and roughly 470 for DPB1. Every repertoire in the discovery cohort had been generated on one and the same sequencing platform. In addition to the first cohort of about 650 subjects, a separate validation cohort of 120 different subjects was used. In a later genetic analysis, genome-wide SNP genotypes for 398 of the 666 donors were used, and that subset was treated as a discovery cohort. Beyond this particular receptor, the publication reports: Roughly uniform sequencing depth across donors was assumed in presence/absence analyses, although this assumption may not hold. Three of the identified cytomegalovirus-associated TCR beta chains were confirmed in vitro to be specific for cytomegalovirus antigens. Most TCR sequences were observed very rarely across donors, whereas some public TCRs were present in many individuals. The sequencing pipeline was judged likely to have produced a cluster of highly shared sequence variants as a technical artifact. Compared with equally common non-associated chains, HLA-associated TCR beta chains in a later analysis were more clonally expanded and had lower generation probabilities. Because counts were too low, roughly 16 rarely observed V segments, including chromosome 9 orphons, were left out of the earlier analysis of some 640 of the donors. A later genetic analysis reported fewer N-insertions in productive TCRs among donors in an Asian-associated ancestry cluster than the roughly 700-donor mean. HLA typing was unavailable for some donors at each locus, so association tests used only the typed subset. This cohort had only TCR beta chains sequenced, and the lack of alpha or paired-chain data limited which features could be detected. A later analysis found that TCR association rates varied across HLA loci, with DRB1 alleles showing the most associated TCRs and HLA-C alleles the fewest. According to a later analysis, most CMV-associated TCR beta chains appeared to be HLA-restricted, and the HLA associations seemed to be driven largely by CMV exposure. In an earlier analysis of approximately 600 of the donors, most TCR beta V segments were observed in productive rearrangements about 90% or about 30% of the time, broadly matching IMGT annotations. The study gave a list of 150 to 200 TCR beta chains associated with cytomegalovirus. A further reported finding was that TCR beta sequences accurately predicted the HLA-A and HLA-B alleles for most subjects in the first cohort. In both the original and validation cohorts, the classifier was reported to diagnose cytomegalovirus status with high specificity and sensitivity. In a later analysis, 16,951 TCR beta sequences were associated with specific HLA alleles at a false discovery rate of 0.05. A later genetic analysis associated a missense DCLRE1C variant with V-gene and J-gene trimming of TCR beta chains, and an independent cohort replicated the association. Several of the top co-occurrence clusters appeared to be linked to parvovirus B19, influenza, CMV and Epstein-Barr virus, according to a later analysis. Correlated functional status among segregating V segments might reflect linkage disequilibrium, but an unknown experimental factor could not be ruled out. Assigning TCR associations to individual alleles was difficult when HLA alleles, especially DR and DQ, strongly co-occurred. Some IMGT-functional V segments, including TRBV6-2 and TRBV6-3, could not be told apart with the 87-base-pair reads, so those segments were excluded. It was suggested by the authors that the approach could potentially be generalized to other disease states and immunological phenotypes. Immune exposure information for the cohort was limited to CMV serostatus.

The cohort was made up of 650 to 700 healthy bone marrow donors. Cohort members were all nominally healthy when sampled, although unrecorded immune exposures were likely present. The donor was CMV seronegative and belonged to the group of 352 seronegative cohort members. Each donor provided a peripheral blood sample, and peripheral blood mononuclear cells were used for TCR beta sequencing. Genomic DNA was extracted from the blood cell samples with the Qiagen DNeasy Blood Extraction Kit. Concerning this clone: Its antigen is currently not known.

Library creation used the immunoSEQ multiplex PCR assay. For the multiplex PCR, a mixture combining 60 forward primers for TCR Vbeta segments and 13 reverse primers for TCR Jbeta segments was used. The CDR3 region of rearranged TCR beta genes was amplified from genomic DNA with a multiplex PCR assay. The Illumina HiSeq System was used to sequence the amplified TCR beta libraries as 87-base-pair reads. For the original study's pipeline: In a later analysis, some 80 million unique TCR beta chains were counted across the approximately 640 repertoires, and some 10 million of these chains were shared by at least two donors. A nearest-neighbor algorithm error-corrected the raw reads and collapsed the reads into unique sequences, merging closely related sequences to remove PCR and sequencing errors. To assign V, D and J gene segments, CDR3 sequences were aligned to IMGT reference sequences. Each retained sequence needed at least a six-nucleotide match to both a V gene segment and a J gene segment. Rearrangements were classified as productive when the CDR3 lacked stop codons and remained in frame with V and J, and all other rearrangements were classified as non-productive. Following IMGT convention, CDR3 was defined as the stretch from the second conserved V-encoded cysteine up to the conserved J-encoded phenylalanine. Sequences without an unambiguous match to a single V gene segment were excluded from the earlier analysis of 450 to 650 of the donors. In an earlier analysis of approximately 550 of the donors, V segments were called functional above 56.7% productive rearrangements and were called segregating when the between-donor standard deviation exceeded 5%. A statistical classification framework was built to diagnose cytomegalovirus status from the catalog of TCR beta chain sequences. In a later analysis, V and J genes were assigned by comparing TCR nucleotide sequences against IMGT/GENE-DB human TR gene sequences. The TCRdist pipeline was used in a later analysis to assign CDR3 sequences and most-parsimonious VDJ recombination scenarios. In a later analysis, each TCR beta chain was defined by its CDR3 amino acid sequence together with its V-gene family, and reads lacking a unique V-gene family were excluded. To address suspected cross-contamination and a sequencing artifact, a later analysis removed under 600 highly shared, low-generation-probability nucleotide sequences. In a later analysis, a clonal expansion index for each public chain was calculated from normalized within-repertoire ranks of inferred template counts. A later analysis computed generation probabilities with a VDJ recombination model fitted to out-of-frame rearrangements, and checked the results against IGoR. Hypergeometric tests were used in a later analysis to score TCR-TCR, TCR-HLA and TCR-CMV co-occurrence, with a repertoire-size bias correction applied to the TCR pairs. A later analysis estimated false discovery rates by permuting HLA or CMV assignments 20 times. A later analysis grouped co-occurring TCRs with DBSCAN, adding TCRdist sequence similarity when clustering within HLA-allele-positive subsets. Repertoires with fewer than 30,000 or more than 120,000 public chains were left out of co-occurrence clustering, as were roughly five repertoires with anomalous nucleotide sharing. The immuneACCESS repertoire file appears here via TCRdb, limited to in-frame rearrangements. These files lack a portion of the clones; in checked studies, under half of the deficit traces to unresolved V genes, and the cause of the others is not known. From that table come the V and J calls and clone size; the DNA was used to work out D and trimming. The sample's records list fewer than 150,000 clones. The ten largest account for 2% to 3% of the sample.

The CDR3 holds 14 amino acids from the cysteine to the phenylalanine. The kept DNA is CDR3 alone, 42 bases in frame from the first base. Trimming removed 5 bases from V and 3 bases from J, leaving 14 bases between the germline ends. CDR1 and CDR2 were assigned from the germline V gene as SGHTA and FQGNSA. The V and J genes are TRBV7-2 and TRBJ2-7; TRBD1 is a possible D gene, resting on 5 matching bases. Input material: PBMCs. The TCR originated in a man aged 40-55 years in good health and CMV-seronegative. The bases are TGTGCCAGCAGCCTTAGACAGTCCGTCTACGAGCAGTACTTC. Its product reads: CASSLRQSVYEQYF.